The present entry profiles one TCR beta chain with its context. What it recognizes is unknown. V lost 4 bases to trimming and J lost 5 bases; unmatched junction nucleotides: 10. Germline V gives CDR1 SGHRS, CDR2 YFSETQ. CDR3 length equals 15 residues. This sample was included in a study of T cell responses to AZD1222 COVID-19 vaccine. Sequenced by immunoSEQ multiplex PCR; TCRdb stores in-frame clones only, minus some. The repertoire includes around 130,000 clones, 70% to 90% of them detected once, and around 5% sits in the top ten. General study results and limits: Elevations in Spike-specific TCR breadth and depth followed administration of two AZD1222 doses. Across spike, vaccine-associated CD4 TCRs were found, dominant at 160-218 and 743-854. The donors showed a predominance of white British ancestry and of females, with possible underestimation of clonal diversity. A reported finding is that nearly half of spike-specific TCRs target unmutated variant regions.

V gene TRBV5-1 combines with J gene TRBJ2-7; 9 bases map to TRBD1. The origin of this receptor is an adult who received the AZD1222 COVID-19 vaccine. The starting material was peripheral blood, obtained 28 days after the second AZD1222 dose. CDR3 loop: CASSTRDRAIDEQYF. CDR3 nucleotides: TGCGCCAGCAGCACTCGGGACAGGGCTATCGACGAGCAGTACTTC.